One T cell receptor beta chain is described in this entry. Here immunoSEQ multiplex PCR was the method, and the copy in TCRdb shows in-frame clones only, minus some. The sample includes approximately 280,000 clones, about 89% of them seen just once. These data belong to a study of Ad26.COV2.S vaccination and SARS-CoV-2 variants. The sample's treatment: some 20 received Ad26.COV2.S at low or high dose, single or two shots; roughly 5 received placebo; per-sample allocation not given. Day 63 after the first injection of vaccine or placebo was the sampling time. This CDR3 spans 14 amino acids. Germline CDR1 MNHEY, CDR2 SMNVEV (reference sequence). V dropped 6 bases and J dropped 0 bases, with 12 bases sitting between them.

This chain joins TRBV27 and TRBJ2-7, with D perhaps matching TRBD1 (6 bases). The source material was peripheral blood, sampled in a trial of Ad26.COV2.S vaccine versus placebo. This TCR derives from a person aged 18-60 years who received the Ad26.COV2.S COVID-19 vaccine or a placebo. CDR3 residues: CASRGTSSSYEQYF. DNA of the CDR3: TGTGCCAGCAGGGGGACATCGAGCTCCTACGAGCAGTACTTC.